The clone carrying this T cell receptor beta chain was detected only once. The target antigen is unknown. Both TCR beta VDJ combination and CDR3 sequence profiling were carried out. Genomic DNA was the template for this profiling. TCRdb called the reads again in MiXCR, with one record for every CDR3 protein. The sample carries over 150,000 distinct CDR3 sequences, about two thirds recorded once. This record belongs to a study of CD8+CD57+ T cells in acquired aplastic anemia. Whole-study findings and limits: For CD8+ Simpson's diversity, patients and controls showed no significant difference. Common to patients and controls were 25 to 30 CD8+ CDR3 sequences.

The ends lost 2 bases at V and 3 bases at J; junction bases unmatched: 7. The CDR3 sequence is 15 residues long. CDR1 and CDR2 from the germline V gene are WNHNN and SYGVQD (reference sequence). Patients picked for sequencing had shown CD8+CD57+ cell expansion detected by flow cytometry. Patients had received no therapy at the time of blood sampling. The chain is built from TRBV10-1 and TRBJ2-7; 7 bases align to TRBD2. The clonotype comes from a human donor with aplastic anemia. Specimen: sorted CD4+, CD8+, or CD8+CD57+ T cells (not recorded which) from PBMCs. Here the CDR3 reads CASSEVSGVGYEQYF. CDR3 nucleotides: TGCGCCAGCAGTGAGGTCAGCGGGGTCGGCTACGAGCAGTACTTC.